This passage covers 32 T cell receptor beta chains from one sample sequenced in a study of shared clonotypes between healthy human individuals. Clones were sequenced by immunoSEQ multiplex PCR, and TCRdb holds only the in-frame ones, with some missing. The sample lists roughly 2,300,000 clones, 85% to 95% occurring once. Material for sequencing was naive CD4+ T cells from PBMCs. Indicated subset: CD45RA+ positively selected. These receptor sequences come from a man younger than 30 in good health. Some clones in this sample may be carry-over from other donors' samples.

This chain connects TRBV7-2 to TRBJ1-1; D gene unclear. CDR3 length: 14 residues. The V end lost 2 bases, the J end lost 8 bases, and 15 bases lay between the germline ends. Germline CDR1 and CDR2: SGHTA and FQGNSA. CDR3 amino acids: CASSLFLVAPEAFF. In nucleotides, the CDR3 is TGTGCCAGCAGCTTATTCTTGGTTGCTCCCGAAGCTTTCTTT.

J is TRBJ2-1 and V is TRBV5-1; either TRBD1 or TRBD2 may fit D (5 bases each). Trimming pared 5 bases from V and 5 bases from J, leaving 17 bases between. Germline CDR1 SGHRS, CDR2 YFSETQ. The CDR3 extends over 15 amino acids. The CDR3 loop is CASRTGTSPNNEQFF. CDR3 DNA sequence: TGCGCCAGCAGAACCGGGACCAGTCCTAACAATGAGCAGTTCTTC. Filled out from reference TRBV5-1 and TRBJ2-1, the complete variable domain reads KAGVTQTPRYLIKTRGQQVTLSCSPISGHRSVSWYQQTPGQGLQFLFEYFSETQRNKGNFPGRFSGRQFSNSRSEMNVSTLELGDSALYLCASRTGTSPNNEQFFGPGTRLTVL.

This chain joins TRBV7-9 and TRBJ2-1; 8 bases match TRBD2. CDR1 and CDR2 (germline): SEHNR, FQNEAQ (reference sequence). The length of the CDR3 is 15 residues. V was pared by 4 bases and J by 7 bases, with 9 bases of the junction left unmatched. CDR3 amino acids: CASSSPLAGLNEQFF. Written as DNA, the CDR3 is TGTGCCAGCAGCTCACCCCTAGCGGGTCTTAATGAGCAGTTCTTC. Combining the CDR3 with reference TRBV7-9 and TRBJ2-1 gives the whole variable domain DTGVSQNPRHKITKRGQNVTFRCDPISEHNRLYWYRQTLGQGPEFLTYFQNEAQLEKSRLLSDRFSAERPKGSFSTLEIQRTEQGDSAMYLCASSSPLAGLNEQFFGPGTRLTVL.

The CDR3 loop is CASSFDPYQETQYF. The DNA for the CDR3 is TGTGCCAGCAGTTTCGACCCGTACCAAGAGACCCAGTACTTC. This sequence joins TRBV27 and TRBJ2-5; D not certain. This CDR3 has 14 residues. V lost 3 bases, J lost 0 bases, and 8 bases lay in between. CDR1 and CDR2 (germline): MNHEY, SMNVEV (reference sequence).

This clone turned up a few times. The chain combines TRBV29-1 with TRBJ1-1; D is uncertain. The length of the CDR3 is 13 residues. V gave up 6 bases and J gave up 4 bases, with 15 bases separating them. CDR1 and CDR2 from the germline V gene are SQVTM and ANQGSEA. CDR3 nucleotides: TGCAGCGTGCAACTGCTGTTTGGCACTGAAGCTTTCTTT. Its translation is CSVQLLFGTEAFF.

On this clone: The same CDR3 arises from other DNA sequences in this sample as well. The chain is built from TRBV28 and TRBJ2-5; a weak D match, TRBD1 (5 bases). Germline CDR1 reads MDHEN; CDR2 reads SYDVKM. V was pared by 2 bases and J by 2 bases, with 9 bases between. This CDR3 comprises 14 residues. CDR3 sequence reads: CASSLRGGQETQYF. CDR3 nucleotides: TGTGCCAGCAGTTTAAGGGGTGGACAAGAGACCCAGTACTTC.

A remark on this clone: Other nucleotide sequences from this sample produce the same CDR3. The chain uses TRBV30 and TRBJ1-1; D might be TRBD1 (5 bases). Trimming took 2 bases from V and 0 from J, leaving 10 bases between them. There are 14 residues in the CDR3. Germline CDR1 GTSNPN, CDR2 SVGIG (reference sequence). The CDR3 region has the DNA TGTGCCTGGAGTCGGGGGGGGTTGAACACTGAAGCTTTCTTT. Translating it yields CAWSRGGLNTEAFF.

This rearrangement joins TRBV6-6 to TRBJ2-2; D uncertain. V lost 5 bases to trimming and J lost 0 bases, with 4 bases between them. This CDR3 comprises 13 residues. Germline CDR1 is MNHNY and CDR2 is SVGAGI (reference sequence). The CDR3 DNA reads TGTGCCAGCAGTGTCGCGAACACCGGGGAGCTGTTTTTT. It specifies CASSVANTGELFF.

J is TRBJ2-1 and V is TRBV6-1, with 8 bases matching TRBD2. Looked up from germline, CDR1 is MNHNS and CDR2 is SASEGT. The CDR3 totals 16 residues. V gave up 1 base and J gave up 5 bases; unmatched junction bases: 7. CDR3 region: CASSEGAGADDNEQFF. The CDR3 DNA is TGTGCCAGCAGTGAAGGAGCGGGGGCCGACGACAATGAGCAGTTCTTC.

The chain has TRBV28 and TRBJ1-2; a possible D gene is TRBD1 (5 bases). Germline CDR1 and CDR2: MDHEN and SYDVKM. V was pared by 4 bases and J by 6 bases, with 15 bases between. The CDR3 consists of 14 residues. In nucleotides, the CDR3 is TGTGCCAGCAGTTCCCCGCGGGGGGTCCATGGCTACACCTTC. Translated, it gives CASSSPRGVHGYTF.

The J gene is TRBJ2-7, the V gene TRBV5-1; D might be TRBD1 (6 bases). V was trimmed by 4 bases and J by 3 bases, leaving 11 bases between them. This CDR3 contains 13 residues. The V gene's germline CDR1 is SGHRS and CDR2 YFSETQ. Here the CDR3 reads CASSPTGNYEQYF. DNA of the CDR3: TGCGCCAGCAGCCCCACAGGGAACTACGAGCAGTACTTC.

In regard to this clone: At the DNA level, this CDR3 is encoded by other sequences in the same sample as well. The chain has TRBV7-3 and TRBJ2-1, with 16 nucleotides matching TRBD2. Germline CDR1 and CDR2: SGHTA and FQGTGA. The CDR3 covers 15 residues. J was trimmed by 9 bases and V by 2 bases; bases with no gene match: 1. The CDR3 sequence is CASSLGTSGRGEQFF. The CDR3 nucleotides are TGTGCCAGCAGCTTAGGGACTAGCGGGAGGGGTGAGCAGTTCTTC.

The V and J genes are TRBV11-3 and TRBJ2-2; TRBD2 matches 13 bases. In germline, CDR1 is SGHNT, CDR2 YENEEA. This CDR3 contains 17 residues. V lost 4 bases, J lost 3 bases, and 5 bases stayed unmatched. The CDR3 DNA follows: TGTGCCAGCAGCTCCCCGACTAGCGGGAGGTACACCGGGGAGCTGTTTTTT. It is translated as CASSSPTSGRYTGELFF.

The chain uses TRBV18 and TRBJ2-5; D unresolved. This CDR3 spans 15 amino acids. CDR1 and CDR2 (germline): KGHSH, LQKENI. V lost 3 bases and J 1 base, leaving 12 bases between the germline ends. CDR3 nucleotides: TGTGCCAGCTCACCTTATCGACAAGTCCAAGAGACCCAGTACTTC. As protein: CASSPYRQVQETQYF.

This chain connects TRBV5-8 to TRBJ1-5; 7 nucleotides match TRBD1. This CDR3 is built from 14 residues. V gave up 7 bases and J gave up 4 bases; unmatched junction bases: 8. Germline V gene lookup returns CDR1 SGHTS and CDR2 YDEGEE. In DNA form, the CDR3 reads TGTGCCAGCTCCACTGGGACAGCTAATCAGCCCCAGCATTTT. Amino acid sequence: CASSTGTANQPQHF.

The chain has TRBV21-1 and TRBJ1-4; the table's D call TRBD1 went unverified against the DNA. TRBV21-1 is a pseudogene locus. The CDR3 sequence is 17 residues long. The DNA of the CDR3 is TGTGCCAGCAGCAAAGTCTACGTCCGGGACAGGGGGTTAAAACTGTTTTTT. It encodes CASSKVYVRDRGLKLFF.

As for this clone: This same CDR3 is encoded by further DNA sequences in the sample. The rearrangement joins TRBV7-2 to TRBJ2-1; 10 bases match TRBD2. V lost 6 bases and J lost 4; bases outside the gene matches: 6. Germline loops: CDR1 SGHTA, CDR2 FQGNSA. The length of the CDR3 is 15 residues. CDR3 nucleotides: TGTGCCAGCAGGCCGGGACTAGCGTATTACAATGAGCAGTTCTTC. Translation: CASRPGLAYYNEQFF.

The chain recombines TRBV19 with TRBJ1-5, with D tentatively TRBD1 (5 bases). The CDR3 spans 15 residues. V was shortened by 7 bases and J by 0 bases, with 13 bases between the two germline ends. CDR1 and CDR2 (germline): LNHDA, SQIVND (reference sequence). The CDR3 coding sequence is TGTGCCAGTAAGGCCGGGGGGAATAGCAATCAGCCCCAGCATTTT. Its translation: CASKAGGNSNQPQHF.

The V call is TRBV5-1, the J call TRBJ2-7, with D maybe TRBD2 (6 bases). The CDR3 is 15 amino acids. The V gene lost 3 bases and the J gene lost 1 base, with 14 bases spanning the gap. Germline assignment: CDR1 SGHRS and CDR2 YFSETQ. CDR3 in DNA: TGCGCCAGCAGCTCAATCTTGGGGGGATCCTACGAGCAGTACTTC. Amino acid sequence: CASSSILGGSYEQYF.

The table lists this clone with a count of one. The rearrangement links TRBV6-5 to TRBJ1-5; no firm D call. The V gene lost 6 bases and the J gene lost 2 bases, with 14 bases spanning the gap. The CDR3 length is 15 residues. Germline loops: CDR1 MNHEY, CDR2 SVGAGI. CDR3 residues: CASRPTRLGNQPQHF. CDR3 DNA: TGTGCCAGCAGACCAACCCGACTTGGCAATCAGCCCCAGCATTTT.

This chain connects TRBV18 to TRBJ2-2; D uncertain. Germline CDR1 is KGHSH and CDR2 is LQKENI. The CDR3 totals 14 residues. Trimming took off 2 bases at V and 1 base at J, with 5 bases between the two ends. CDR3 in amino acids: CASSPMRNTGELFF. CDR3 nucleotides: TGTGCCAGCTCACCAATGAGGAACACCGGGGAGCTGTTTTTT.

Points on this clone: This specimen includes other DNA sequences encoding the same CDR3. The rearrangement uses TRBV4-3 and TRBJ1-4; no clear D. The germline CDR1 and CDR2 sequences are LGHNA and YSLEER. The CDR3 consists of 13 residues. The V and J ends lost 0 bases and 8 bases respectively, with 7 bases between them. Here the CDR3 reads CASSQDRWEKLFF. For the CDR3, the DNA is TGCGCCAGCAGCCAAGATCGTTGGGAAAAACTGTTTTTT.

The J gene is TRBJ2-7, the V gene TRBV7-9, with 8 nucleotides matching TRBD1. This CDR3 has 16 residues. Germline assignment: CDR1 SEHNR and CDR2 FQNEAQ (reference sequence). J was trimmed by 3 bases and V by 5 bases; bases with no gene match: 12. The CDR3 nucleotides are TGTGCCAGCAGCCAAACGACAGGGGCCCACTTCTACGAGCAGTACTTC. This translates into CASSQTTGAHFYEQYF.

The chain uses TRBV30 and TRBJ2-7, with D perhaps TRBD1 (5 bases). CDR1 and CDR2 (germline): GTSNPN, SVGIG (reference sequence). V was cut by 5 bases and J by 2 bases, with 10 bases left in between. The CDR3 has 12 amino acids. DNA for the CDR3: TGTGCCTGGTCTACAGGTACCTACGAGCAGTACTTC. Its translation is CAWSTGTYEQYF.

The chain couples TRBV25-1 to TRBJ1-1; D perhaps matches TRBD1 (6 bases). This CDR3 has 14 residues. V shed 2 bases and J shed 4 bases, with 11 bases lying between them. Germline CDR1 reads MGHDK; CDR2 reads SYGVNS. CDR3 DNA sequence: TGTGCCAGCAGTGAAAGGGGGGGTTCCACTGAAGCTTTCTTT. It codes for CASSERGGSTEAFF. Full variable domain (outside the CDR3, taken from reference TRBV25-1 and TRBJ1-1): EADIYQTPRYLVIGTGKKITLECSQTMGHDKMYWYQQDPGMELHLIHYSYGVNSTEKGDLSSESTVSRIRTEHFPLTLESARPSHTSQYLCASSERGGSTEAFFGQGTRLTVV.

The chain links TRBV28 to TRBJ1-5; unclear D gene. CDR1 is MDHEN and CDR2 is SYDVKM in the germline V gene. The CDR3 extends over 13 amino acids. Between the trimmed V and J ends, which lost 4 bases and 4 bases, there was a span of 8 bases. The CDR3 reads CASSSSVNQPQHF. The CDR3 DNA follows: TGTGCCAGCAGTTCCAGCGTTAATCAGCCCCAGCATTTT. The complete variable domain, with remaining parts taken from reference TRBV28 and TRBJ1-5, reads DVKVTQSSRYLVKRTGEKVFLECVQDMDHENMFWYRQDPGLGLRLIYFSYDVKMKEKGDIPEGYSVSREKKERFSLILESASTNQTSMYLCASSSSVNQPQHFGDGTRLSIL.

This sequence joins TRBV7-3 and TRBJ2-5, with a weak D call TRBD1 (6 bases). The V gene lost 1 base and the J gene lost 7 bases, with 13 bases spanning the gap. This CDR3 contains 14 residues. CDR1 is SGHTA and CDR2 is FQGTGA in the germline V gene. The chain's CDR3 is CASSLKGQLGTQYF. CDR3 DNA: TGTGCCAGCAGCTTAAAAGGACAGTTAGGGACCCAGTACTTC.

The chain joins TRBV7-7 to TRBJ2-3; 8 bases are a match to TRBD2. From germline, CDR1 is SSHAT and CDR2 FNYEAQ (reference sequence). V was clipped by 1 base and J by 4 bases; unmatched bases: 10. This CDR3 region has 17 residues. CDR3 DNA sequence: TGTGCCAGCAGCTTAGGGGTAGGGACTAGATCATCAGATACGCAGTATTTT. Protein sequence: CASSLGVGTRSSDTQYF. Supplemented by reference TRBV7-7 and TRBJ2-3, the full variable domain reads GAGVSQSPRYKVTKRGQDVTLRCDPISSHATLYWYQQALGQGPEFLTYFNYEAQPDKSGLPSDRFSAERPEGSISTLTIQRTEQRDSAMYRCASSLGVGTRSSDTQYFGPGTRLTVL.

The chain carries TRBV29-1 and TRBJ2-5, with D possibly being TRBD1 (6 bases). CDR3 length: 12 amino acids. Germline CDR1 SQVTM, CDR2 ANQGSEA. V was clipped by 7 bases and J by 4 bases, with 13 bases between them. CDR3 DNA: TGCAGCGCGAGATTACAGGGAGAGACCCAGTACTTC. It encodes CSARLQGETQYF.

The chain combines TRBV28 with TRBJ1-6; tentative D call: TRBD1 (5 bases). The CDR3 has 12 amino acids. V was clipped by 11 bases and J by 9 bases, with 14 bases between them. The germline V gene has CDR1 MDHEN and CDR2 SYDVKM. The CDR3 DNA is TGTGCCGGGGCCACCTCTGGTTCACCCCTCCACTTT. This encodes CAGATSGSPLHF.

The V call is TRBV11-2, the J call TRBJ2-1, with 11 bases identical to TRBD2. Germline V CDR1 and CDR2: SGHAT, FQNNGV. The junction had 8 bases not matched to a gene; V was cut back by 10 bases and J by 9 bases. The CDR3 totals 13 residues. CDR3 sequence: CATRLAGGGEQFF. CDR3 nucleotide sequence: TGTGCCACCCGGCTAGCGGGAGGAGGTGAGCAGTTCTTC.

V and J are TRBV7-2 and TRBJ2-3; possible D gene TRBD2, 7 bases. The CDR3 sequence is 15 residues long. Trimming removed 1 base from V and 4 bases from J, with 12 bases in between. CDR1 is SGHTA and CDR2 is FQGNSA in the germline V gene. The CDR3 coding sequence is TGTGCCAGCAGCTTAGTCGGGGGGCGGGCAGATACGCAGTATTTT. Its protein product is CASSLVGGRADTQYF.